These 17 T cell receptor beta chains came from one sample sequenced in a study of cytomegalovirus exposure and HLA in healthy donors. Produced via immunoSEQ multiplex PCR; TCRdb's table is partial and in-frame only. The sample carries 150,000 to 200,000 clones, roughly 77% recorded once. Sequenced sample: PBMCs. The receptors originated from a woman aged 30 to 39 in good health and CMV-seronegative.

The chain joins TRBV25-1 to TRBJ1-5; 11 bases fit TRBD1. The germline gives CDR1 MGHDK, CDR2 SYGVNS. The CDR3 spans 16 residues. With 4 bases clipped from V and 4 bases from J, the junction kept 6 bases outside the gene matches. CDR3 nucleotides: TGTGCCAGCAGTGGGCCCGGGACAGGGGGAAATCAGCCCCAGCATTTT. Protein: CASSGPGTGGNQPQHF.

J is TRBJ2-2 and V is TRBV2, with D tentatively TRBD1 (5 bases). V shed 7 bases and J shed 6 bases, with 9 bases lying between them. Germline-derived CDR1 and CDR2 are SNHLY and FYNNEI. The CDR3 sequence is 12 residues long. This CDR3 reads CASNLGAGELFF. CDR3 DNA sequence: TGTGCCAGCAACCTAGGGGCCGGGGAGCTGTTTTTT.

This sequence joins TRBV15 and TRBJ2-3, with D tentatively TRBD1 (5 bases). Germline lookup yields CDR1 LNHNV and CDR2 YYDKDF (reference sequence). This CDR3 region has 16 residues. Trimming pared 0 bases from V and 3 bases from J, leaving 13 bases between. The CDR3 sequence is CATSRDLTEWTDTQYF. The CDR3 coding sequence is TGTGCCACCAGCAGAGATTTGACAGAATGGACAGATACGCAGTATTTT.

The V gene is TRBV28, the J gene TRBJ2-7; 9 positions agree with TRBD2. Germline V gives CDR1 MDHEN, CDR2 SYDVKM. The CDR3 extends over 14 amino acids. The J segment lost 2 bases and the V segment lost 5 bases, leaving 4 bases of the junction unmatched. The CDR3 DNA follows: TGTGCCAGCAGTACTAGCGGGCCTACCTACGAGCAGTACTTC. Its translation: CASSTSGPTYEQYF. Looking up the rest from reference TRBV28 and TRBJ2-7 gives the full variable domain: DVKVTQSSRYLVKRTGEKVFLECVQDMDHENMFWYRQDPGLGLRLIYFSYDVKMKEKGDIPEGYSVSREKKERFSLILESASTNQTSMYLCASSTSGPTYEQYFGPGTRLTVT.

The chain is built from TRBV30 and TRBJ1-2, with D possibly TRBD1 on 5 matching bases. The CDR3 sequence is 16 residues long. The V end lost 3 bases, the J end lost 6 bases, and 23 bases lay between the germline ends. Germline V lookup: CDR1 GTSNPN, CDR2 SVGIG (reference sequence). CDR3 coding DNA: TGTGCCTGGAGAGACTACCGGGCCCCGGCGGGGGATGGCTACACCTTC. Translation: CAWRDYRAPAGDGYTF. Looking up the rest from reference TRBV30 and TRBJ1-2 gives the full variable domain: SQTIHQWPATLVQPVGSPLSLECTVEGTSNPNLYWYRQAAGRGLQLLFYSVGIGQISSEVPQNLSASRPQDRQFILSSKKLLLSDSGFYLCAWRDYRAPAGDGYTFGSGTRLTVV.

This clone was seen only a few times. The chain couples TRBV5-6 to TRBJ2-2; TRBD2 is a possible D gene (6 bases). Trimming took 6 bases from V and 6 from J, leaving 18 bases between them. CDR1 and CDR2 from the germline V gene are SGHDT and YYEEEE. CDR3 length equals 15 residues. In DNA form, the CDR3 reads TGTGCCAGCACAACTGGTCAAGGAGGGGCCGGGGAGCTGTTTTTT. It is translated as CASTTGQGGAGELFF. Using reference TRBV5-6 and TRBJ2-2 for the parts outside the CDR3, the full variable domain is DAGVTQSPTHLIKTRGQQVTLRCSPKSGHDTVSWYQQALGQGPQFIFQYYEEEERQRGNFPDRFSGHQFPNYSSELNVNALLLGDSALYLCASTTGQGGAGELFFGEGSRLTVL.

The V call is TRBV25-1, the J call TRBJ2-7, with TRBD1 matching over 9 bases. This CDR3 comprises 15 residues. Looked up from germline, CDR1 is MGHDK and CDR2 is SYGVNS. The V gene end was trimmed by 3 bases and the J gene end by 5 bases; junction bases not matched to a gene: 8. CDR3: CASSDSGTGLNEQYF. CDR3 nucleotides: TGTGCCAGCAGTGACTCCGGGACAGGGTTGAACGAGCAGTACTTC.

The V gene is TRBV2, the J gene TRBJ1-2; D is uncertain. V gave up 6 bases and J gave up 5 bases, with 13 bases separating them. This CDR3 region has 13 residues. Germline lookup yields CDR1 SNHLY and CDR2 FYNNEI. The CDR3 nucleotides read TGTGCCAGCAGCACGTCCCTCGGGTATGGCTACACCTTC. Encoded protein: CASSTSLGYGYTF.

This clone has just a few counts. The chain employs TRBV5-1 and TRBJ2-7; TRBD2 matches 10 bases. The V and J ends lost 2 bases and 6 bases, in that order; junction bases with no gene match: 2. The CDR3 is 13 residues long. The V gene's germline CDR1 is SGHRS and CDR2 YFSETQ. CDR3 residues: CASSFASGGEQYF. CDR3 nucleotide sequence: TGCGCCAGCAGCTTCGCTAGCGGGGGCGAGCAGTACTTC.

J is TRBJ1-5 and V is TRBV2, with D perhaps TRBD1 (5 bases). CDR1 and CDR2 (germline): SNHLY, FYNNEI. The V end was cut by 4 bases, the J end by 8 bases, with 18 bases between. This CDR3 has 15 residues. In DNA form, the CDR3 reads TGTGCCAGCAGTGCGGGGAACACGGGGGTGAAGCCCCAGCATTTT. This gives the protein CASSAGNTGVKPQHF. Looking up the rest from reference TRBV2 and TRBJ1-5 gives the full variable domain: EPEVTQTPSHQVTQMGQEVILRCVPISNHLYFYWYRQILGQKVEFLVSFYNNEISEKSEIFDDQFSVERPDGSNFTLKIRSTKLEDSAMYFCASSAGNTGVKPQHFGDGTRLSIL.

This clone showed up just once. The rearrangement uses TRBV18 and TRBJ1-2; TRBD1 matches 10 bases. Germline V gene data show CDR1 as KGHSH and CDR2 as LQKENI. There are 17 residues in the CDR3. Trimming at V came to 5 bases and at J to 0 bases, leaving 9 bases not matched to a gene. The DNA of the CDR3 is TGTGCCAGCTCAGCCGGGACAGGGGCCTTAGCTAACTATGGCTACACCTTC. Its protein product is CASSAGTGALANYGYTF.

V and J are TRBV19 and TRBJ2-7; unclear D gene. This CDR3 region has 13 residues. Trimming took 4 bases from V and 1 from J, leaving 8 bases between them. Germline V gene sequence: CDR1 LNHDA, CDR2 SQIVND (reference sequence). The CDR3 sequence: CASSRSLSYEQYF. The CDR3 DNA reads TGTGCCAGTAGTAGGAGTTTATCCTACGAGCAGTACTTC.

This clone appeared many times. This chain uses TRBV19 with TRBJ2-3, with 10 bases that match TRBD2. V lost 3 bases and J lost 5; bases outside the gene matches: 5. CDR3 length: 15 amino acids. CDR1 LNHDA and CDR2 SQIVND come from the germline V gene (reference sequence). CDR3 coding DNA: TGTGCCAGTAGTATCCTAGCGGGAGCAGGAGATACGCAGTATTTT. Protein: CASSILAGAGDTQYF.

J is TRBJ2-7 and V is TRBV2; the match to TRBD2 covers 12 bases. There are 15 residues in the CDR3. The germline V gene encodes CDR1 SNHLY and CDR2 FYNNEI. The ends lost 8 bases at V and 6 bases at J; junction bases unmatched: 11. This CDR3 is CASGASGRGAGEQYF. The CDR3 DNA is TGTGCCAGCGGGGCTAGCGGGAGGGGTGCTGGCGAGCAGTACTTC.

The V and J genes are TRBV27 and TRBJ1-1, with 10 bases fitting TRBD1. Trimming removed 6 bases from V and 6 bases from J; junction bases left unmatched: 10. This CDR3 comprises 15 residues. Per the germline V gene, CDR1 is MNHEY and CDR2 is SMNVEV (reference sequence). CDR3 in DNA: TGTGCCAGCAGAGATCCGGGACAGGGGATGGCTGAAGCTTTCTTT. It codes for CASRDPGQGMAEAFF.

The V gene is TRBV6-1, the J gene TRBJ1-1; possible D gene TRBD1, 5 bases. V lost 5 bases, J lost 3 bases, and 10 bases lay in between. This CDR3 has 13 amino acids. CDR1 and CDR2 (germline): MNHNS, SASEGT. The DNA for the CDR3 is TGTGCCAGCAGTTATGGGGGGTACACTGAAGCTTTCTTT. Protein product: CASSYGGYTEAFF.

V gene TRBV28 combines with J gene TRBJ2-3; a possible D gene is TRBD2 (7 bases). The CDR3 runs 12 residues. The ends were cut back, 2 bases at V and 15 bases at J, with 15 bases in the middle. Germline CDR1 and CDR2: MDHEN and SYDVKM. The CDR3 DNA reads as TGTGCCAGCAGTTTAGGGGGGGGGCCTTACTATTTT. This sequence encodes CASSLGGGPYYF. The entire variable domain, with the rest obtained from reference TRBV28 and TRBJ2-3, is as follows: DVKVTQSSRYLVKRTGEKVFLECVQDMDHENMFWYRQDPGLGLRLIYFSYDVKMKEKGDIPEGYSVSREKKERFSLILESASTNQTSMYLCASSLGGGPYYFGPGTRLTVL.